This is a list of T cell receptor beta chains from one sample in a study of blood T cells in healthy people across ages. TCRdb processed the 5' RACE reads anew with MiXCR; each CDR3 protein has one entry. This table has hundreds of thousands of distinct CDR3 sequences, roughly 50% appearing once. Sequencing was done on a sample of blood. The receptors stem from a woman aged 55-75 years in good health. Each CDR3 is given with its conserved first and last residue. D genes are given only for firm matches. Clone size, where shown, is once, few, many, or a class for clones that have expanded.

CDR3: CSAFGVNYGYTF
DNA: TGCAGTGCTTTTGGAGTTAACTATGGCTACACCTTC
size: -
J: TRBJ1-2
D: -
V: TRBV20-1

CDR3: CASSEDSMANSPLHF
DNA: TGTGCCAGCAGTGAAGACAGCATGGCTAATTCACCCCTCCACTTT
size: -
J: TRBJ1-6
D: -
V: TRBV2

CDR3: CSARVMATEAFF
DNA: TGCAGTGCTAGGGTAATGGCAACTGAAGCTTTCTTT
size: few
J: TRBJ1-1
D: -
V: TRBV20-1

CDR3: CASSQTQKREHSYEQYF
DNA: TGTGCCAGCAGTCAGACACAAAAGCGGGAGCACTCCTACGAGCAGTACTTC
size: few
J: TRBJ2-7
D: TRBD2
V: TRBV27

CDR3: CAISEPGALAVDYGYTF
DNA: TGTGCCATCAGTGAACCCGGAGCGCTGGCTGTGGACTATGGCTACACCTTC
size: -
J: TRBJ1-2
D: -
V: TRBV10-3

CDR3: CSVGTVLSYEQYF
DNA: TGCAGCGTTGGGACAGTCCTCTCCTACGAGCAGTACTTC
size: few
J: TRBJ2-7
D: -
V: TRBV29-1

CDR3: CAGSHAARLNEQYF
DNA: TGTGCCGGCAGCCACGCGGCCAGATTGAACGAGCAGTACTTC
size: once
J: TRBJ2-7
D: -
V: TRBV14

CDR3: CSASTSTGEQYF
DNA: TGCAGTGCCTCCACTTCTACCGGCGAGCAGTACTTC
size: -
J: TRBJ2-7
D: -
V: TRBV20-1

CDR3: CASSEQKVDTQYF
DNA: TGTGCCAGCAGTGAACAAAAGGTAGATACGCAGTATTTT
size: -
J: TRBJ2-3
D: -
V: TRBV6-1

CDR3: CASSRDRFLNEKLFF
DNA: TGTGCCAGCAGCCGTGACAGGTTCCTTAATGAAAAACTGTTTTTT
size: -
J: TRBJ1-4
D: -
V: TRBV7-9

CDR3: CASSQEVRGGYGYTF
DNA: TGTGCCAGCAGCCAAGAAGTCAGGGGAGGGTATGGCTACACCTTC
size: -
J: TRBJ1-2
D: -
V: TRBV14

CDR3: CASSFEDTQYF
DNA: TGTGCCAGCAGCTTCGAAGATACGCAGTATTTT
size: -
J: TRBJ2-3
D: -
V: TRBV11-2

CDR3: CASSLGPREVLTF
DNA: TGTGCCAGCAGCTTGGGACCTCGGGAAGTCCTGACTTTC
size: -
J: TRBJ2-6
D: -
V: TRBV5-5

CDR3: CATSDPRDRHASGANVLTF
DNA: TGTGCCACCAGTGATCCCCGGGACAGGCATGCCTCTGGGGCCAACGTCCTGACTTTC
size: -
J: TRBJ2-6
D: TRBD1
V: TRBV24-1

CDR3: CAISAGLAGGAYEQYF
DNA: TGTGCCATCAGTGCGGGACTAGCGGGAGGGGCCTACGAGCAGTACTTC
size: -
J: TRBJ2-7
D: TRBD2
V: TRBV10-3

CDR3: CASNLRTPYNEQFF
DNA: TGTGCCAGCAACTTACGGACACCATACAATGAGCAGTTCTTC
size: -
J: TRBJ2-1
D: -
V: TRBV7-2

CDR3: CATSRWYGGYTF
DNA: TGTGCCACCAGCCGGTGGTATGGTGGCTACACCTTC
size: -
J: TRBJ1-2
D: -
V: TRBV15

CDR3: CSCRPSGVITDTQYF
DNA: TGCAGCTGTAGGCCTAGCGGGGTAATCACAGATACGCAGTATTTT
size: -
J: TRBJ2-3
D: TRBD2
V: TRBV29-1

CDR3: CASKGFDEQYF
DNA: TGTGCCAGCAAAGGGTTTGACGAGCAGTACTTC
size: -
J: TRBJ2-7
D: -
V: TRBV2

CDR3: CSVEWPGSSYGQYF
DNA: TGCAGCGTTGAATGGCCAGGGAGCTCCTACGGGCAGTACTTC
size: -
J: TRBJ2-7
D: -
V: TRBV29-1

CDR3: CASKEGGRGYTEQFF
DNA: TGTGCCAGTAAAGAGGGTGGCCGGGGCTACACTGAGCAGTTCTTC
size: few
J: TRBJ2-1
D: -
V: TRBV7-2

CDR3: CASSLDFRAGANVLTF
DNA: TGTGCCAGCAGCTTGGACTTCCGAGCTGGGGCCAACGTCCTGACTTTC
size: -
J: TRBJ2-6
D: -
V: TRBV7-9

CDR3: CASSLMGGWETQYF
DNA: TGTGCCAGCAGCCTTATGGGAGGGTGGGAGACCCAGTACTTC
size: few
J: TRBJ2-5
D: TRBD2
V: TRBV7-2

CDR3: CASSDQGGPRGYTF
DNA: TGTGCCAGCAGCGATCAGGGGGGTCCTCGTGGCTACACCTTC
size: few
J: TRBJ1-2
D: TRBD1
V: TRBV9

CDR3: CASQGGGLAGDPSESTDTQYF
DNA: TGTGCCAGCCAAGGGGGGGGACTAGCGGGAGACCCGAGCGAAAGCACAGATACGCAGTATTTT
size: -
J: TRBJ2-3
D: TRBD2
V: TRBV28

CDR3: CASSQVEWSYNEQFF
DNA: TGCGCCAGCAGCCAAGTCGAGTGGTCCTACAATGAGCAGTTCTTC
size: few
J: TRBJ2-1
D: -
V: TRBV4-3

CDR3: CASIQPGQGRNEQYF
DNA: TGTGCCAGCATCCAACCGGGACAGGGGAGAAATGAGCAGTACTTC
size: -
J: TRBJ2-5
D: TRBD1
V: TRBV28

CDR3: CSAKTSLMTYNEQFF
DNA: TGCAGTGCCAAGACTAGCCTAATGACCTACAATGAGCAGTTCTTC
size: -
J: TRBJ2-1
D: TRBD2
V: TRBV20-1

CDR3: CASSPTDRVGNEQFF
DNA: TGTGCCAGCAGCCCAACCGACAGGGTAGGCAATGAGCAGTTCTTC
size: -
J: TRBJ2-1
D: TRBD1
V: TRBV12-3/TRBV12-4